The clone carrying this T cell receptor (beta chain) occurred many times. Its matching antigen is unknown. In TCRdb, the 5' RACE reads were re-called with MiXCR into one record per CDR3 protein. Of 66,000 or so distinct CDR3 sequences in the sample, less than 15% are singletons; the top ten hold over 6.5%. This sample was included in a study of early T cells in non-severe SARS-CoV-2 infection. Study context: Investigators sequenced bulk RNA drawn from unsorted whole blood, and chains remained unpaired.

Findings of the study overall: Lookups in VDJdb leaned toward anti-spike CD8 responses and missed private and CD4 specificities.

The trim removed 4 bases at V and 0 bases at J, leaving 12 bases unmatched. Germline V lookup: CDR1 MNHEY, CDR2 SVGEGT. The CDR3 consists of 18 residues. Input material: whole blood. The chain couples TRBV6-2 or TRBV6-3 to TRBJ2-1, with 7 positions matching TRBD2. The TCR originated in an adult who was a healthcare worker with PCR-confirmed SARS-CoV-2 infection or an uninfected control (not recorded which). Here the CDR3 DNA reads TGTGCCAGCAGTTCCAACCGTCTAGCGGCAAGCTCCTACAATGAGCAGTTCTTC. Protein sequence: CASSSNRLAASSYNEQFF.